This TCR beta chain was recorded in a study of cytomegalovirus exposure and HLA in healthy donors. Broader study findings: A link between a missense DCLRE1C variant and TCR beta V- and J-gene trimming emerged from a later analysis.

Points on this clone: Its antigen is still unknown.

PCR amplification relied on 60 Vbeta primers (plus 13 Jbeta primers). The protocol was immunoSEQ multiplex PCR, while the TCRdb copy is restricted to in-frame clones and leaves out a portion. The sample holds over 20,000 clones. This CDR3 contains 13 residues. Germline V gene data show CDR1 as SGHNT and CDR2 as YYREEE (reference sequence). Trimming took 0 bases from V and 10 from J, leaving 13 bases between them. The sequenced sample consisted of PBMCs. The chain couples TRBV5-4 to TRBJ1-2; D perhaps matches TRBD1 (5 bases). This TCR was sampled from a man aged 55 to 70 in good health and CMV-seropositive. The CDR3 reads CASSLAYGGDYTF. CDR3 DNA: TGTGCCAGCAGCTTGGCCTACGGGGGGGACTACACCTTC.